This T cell receptor beta chain was profiled in a study of T-cell reconstitution after alpha-beta-depleted transplantation in children. CDR1 and CDR2 (germline): DFQATT, SNEGSKA (reference sequence). The length of the CDR3 is 15 residues. V was trimmed by 6 bases and J by 11 bases, leaving 26 bases between them. Preparation of the TCRbeta library was carried out with unique molecular identifiers. Each CDR3 protein is one row after TCRdb ran MiXCR on the PCR reads. The top ten hold over 9% of the sample, which has under 350,000 distinct CDR3 sequences, more than 9% seen once. The sequence was collected from a human donor who donated a stem cell graft to a child with SCID. The sample was PBMCs from the stem cell graft donor, taken from the stem cell graft. The chain combines TRBV20-1 with TRBJ1-3, with a weak D call TRBD1 (5 bases). The chain's CDR3 is CSAVRPGPGSTAIYF. The CDR3, as DNA: TGCAGTGCCGTACGCCCGGGACCGGGGAGTACCGCCATATATTTT.